What follows is one T cell receptor (beta chain) and its context. Its antigen remains unidentified. The final CDR3 position lacks the conserved phenylalanine or tryptophan, pointing to a likely read error. The data derive from a study of T cells in Graves' hyperthyroidism and ophthalmopathy. RNA transcripts yielded amplified TCR beta CDR3 regions. The HTBI primer set served for first-round RT-PCR of the TCR CDR3. TCRdb itself ran the multiplex PCR reads through MiXCR, one entry per CDR3 protein. Found here are almost 600,000 distinct CDR3 sequences, 35% to 55% of them singletons; the top ten hold more than 7.5%. Stable hyperthyroidism: no ophthalmopathy progression over 18 months of follow-up. Among the patients, aged 18 to 65, hyperthyroidism was newly diagnosed and had lasted under 2 months. Overall study findings and caveats: Ophthalmopathy stood apart from stable hyperthyroidism in a 13 V-J model. In the blood, most expanded thyroid clonotypes above 0.001 appeared as well.

The sequenced sample was peripheral blood or thyroid tissue (not recorded which). This sequence originates from a woman aged 18-35 years with Graves' hyperthyroidism.

CDR3 DNA: TGTGCCAGCTCATCGGGACAGACCTATGGCTACACCCTC. Its protein is CASSSGQTYGYTL. The chain has TRBV7-2 and TRBJ1-2, with TRBD1 identical over 7 bases. The CDR3 covers 13 residues. J was trimmed by 4 bases and V by 8 bases; bases with no gene match: 7. Germline V CDR1 and CDR2: SGHTA, FQGNSA.